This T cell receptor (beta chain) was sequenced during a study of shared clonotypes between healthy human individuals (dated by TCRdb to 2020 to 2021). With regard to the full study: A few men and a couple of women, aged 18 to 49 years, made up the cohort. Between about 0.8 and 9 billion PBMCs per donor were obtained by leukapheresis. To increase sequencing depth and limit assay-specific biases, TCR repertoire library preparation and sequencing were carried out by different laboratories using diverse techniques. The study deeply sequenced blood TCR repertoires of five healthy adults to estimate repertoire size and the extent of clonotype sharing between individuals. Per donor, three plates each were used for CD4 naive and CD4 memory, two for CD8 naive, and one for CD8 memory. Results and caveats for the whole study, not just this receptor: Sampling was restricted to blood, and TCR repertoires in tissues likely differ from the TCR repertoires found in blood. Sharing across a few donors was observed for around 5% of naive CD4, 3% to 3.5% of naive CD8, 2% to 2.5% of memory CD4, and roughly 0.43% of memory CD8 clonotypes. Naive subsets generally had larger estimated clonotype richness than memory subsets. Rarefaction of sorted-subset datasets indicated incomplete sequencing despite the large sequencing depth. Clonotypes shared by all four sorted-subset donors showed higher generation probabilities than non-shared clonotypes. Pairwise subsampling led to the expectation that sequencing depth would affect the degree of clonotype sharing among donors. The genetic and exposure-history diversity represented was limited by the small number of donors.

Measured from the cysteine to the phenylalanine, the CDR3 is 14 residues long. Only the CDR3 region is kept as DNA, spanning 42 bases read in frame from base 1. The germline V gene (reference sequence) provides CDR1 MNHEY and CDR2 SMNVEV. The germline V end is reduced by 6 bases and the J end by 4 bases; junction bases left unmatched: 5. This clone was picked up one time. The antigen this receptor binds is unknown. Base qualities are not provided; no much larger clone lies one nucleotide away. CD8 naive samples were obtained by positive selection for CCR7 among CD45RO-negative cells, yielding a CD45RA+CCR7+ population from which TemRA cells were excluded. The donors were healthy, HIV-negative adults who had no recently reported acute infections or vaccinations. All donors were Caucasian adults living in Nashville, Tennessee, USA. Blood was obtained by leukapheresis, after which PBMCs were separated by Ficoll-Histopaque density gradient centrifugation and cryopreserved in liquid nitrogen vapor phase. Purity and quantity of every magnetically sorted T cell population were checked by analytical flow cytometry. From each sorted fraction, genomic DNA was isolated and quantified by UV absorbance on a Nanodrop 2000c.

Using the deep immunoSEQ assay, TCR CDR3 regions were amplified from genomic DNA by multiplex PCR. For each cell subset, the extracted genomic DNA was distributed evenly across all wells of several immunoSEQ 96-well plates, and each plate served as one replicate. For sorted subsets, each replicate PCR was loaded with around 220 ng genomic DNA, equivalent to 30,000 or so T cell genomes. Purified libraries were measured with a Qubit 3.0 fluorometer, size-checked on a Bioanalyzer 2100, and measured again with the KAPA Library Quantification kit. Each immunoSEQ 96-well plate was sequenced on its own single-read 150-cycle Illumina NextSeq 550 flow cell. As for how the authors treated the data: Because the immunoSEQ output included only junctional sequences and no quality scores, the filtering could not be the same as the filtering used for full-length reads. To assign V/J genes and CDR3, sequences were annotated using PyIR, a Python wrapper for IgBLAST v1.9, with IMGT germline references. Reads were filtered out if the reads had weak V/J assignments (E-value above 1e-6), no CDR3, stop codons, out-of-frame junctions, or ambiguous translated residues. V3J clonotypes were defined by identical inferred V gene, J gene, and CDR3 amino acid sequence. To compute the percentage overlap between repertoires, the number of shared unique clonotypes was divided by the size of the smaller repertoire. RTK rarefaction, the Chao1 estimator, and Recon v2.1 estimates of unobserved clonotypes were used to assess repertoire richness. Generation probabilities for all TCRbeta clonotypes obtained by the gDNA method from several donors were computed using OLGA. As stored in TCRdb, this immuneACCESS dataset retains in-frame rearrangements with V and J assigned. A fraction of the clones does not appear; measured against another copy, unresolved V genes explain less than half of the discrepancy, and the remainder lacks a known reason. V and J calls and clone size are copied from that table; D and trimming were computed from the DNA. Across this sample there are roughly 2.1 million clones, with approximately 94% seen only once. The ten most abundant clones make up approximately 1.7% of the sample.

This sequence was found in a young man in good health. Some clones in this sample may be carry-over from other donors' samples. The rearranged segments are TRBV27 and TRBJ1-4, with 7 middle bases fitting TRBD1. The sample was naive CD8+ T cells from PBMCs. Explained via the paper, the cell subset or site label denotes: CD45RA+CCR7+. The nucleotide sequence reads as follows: TGTGCCAGCAGCCAGGGACAGAATAATGAAAAACTGTTTTTT. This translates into CASSQGQNNEKLFF.